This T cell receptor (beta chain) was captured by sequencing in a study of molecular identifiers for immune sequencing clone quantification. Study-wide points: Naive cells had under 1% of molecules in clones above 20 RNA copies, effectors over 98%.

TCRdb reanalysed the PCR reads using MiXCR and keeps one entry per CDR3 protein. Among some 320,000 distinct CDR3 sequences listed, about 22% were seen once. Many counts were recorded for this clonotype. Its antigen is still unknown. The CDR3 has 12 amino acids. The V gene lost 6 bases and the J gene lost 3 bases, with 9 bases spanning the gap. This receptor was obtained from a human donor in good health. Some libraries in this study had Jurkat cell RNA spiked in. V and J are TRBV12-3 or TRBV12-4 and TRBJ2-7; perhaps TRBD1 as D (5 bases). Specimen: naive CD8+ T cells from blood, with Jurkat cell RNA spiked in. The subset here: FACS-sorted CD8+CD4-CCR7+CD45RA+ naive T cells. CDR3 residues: CASSLGHYEQYF. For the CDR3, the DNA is TGTGCCAGCAGCTTGGGGCACTACGAGCAGTACTTC.